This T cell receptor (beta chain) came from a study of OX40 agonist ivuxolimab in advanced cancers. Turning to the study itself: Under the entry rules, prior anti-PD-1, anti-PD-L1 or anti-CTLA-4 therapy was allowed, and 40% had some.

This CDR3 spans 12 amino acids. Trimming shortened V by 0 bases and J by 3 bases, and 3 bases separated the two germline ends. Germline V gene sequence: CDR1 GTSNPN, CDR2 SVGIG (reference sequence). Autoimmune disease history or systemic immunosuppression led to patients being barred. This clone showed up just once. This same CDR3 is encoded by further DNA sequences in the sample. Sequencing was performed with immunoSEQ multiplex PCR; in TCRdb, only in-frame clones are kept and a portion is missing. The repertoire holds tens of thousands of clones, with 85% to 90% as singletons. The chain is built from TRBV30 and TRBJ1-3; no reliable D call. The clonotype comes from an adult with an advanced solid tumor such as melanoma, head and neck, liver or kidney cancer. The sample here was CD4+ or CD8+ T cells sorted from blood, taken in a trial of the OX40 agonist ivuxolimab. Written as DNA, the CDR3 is TGTGCCTGGAGTGTAAGTGGAAACACCATATATTTT. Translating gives CAWSVSGNTIYF.